This is a list of T cell receptor beta chains from one sample in a study of blood T cell repertoires in COVID-19. The method was immunoSEQ multiplex PCR; TCRdb's version includes in-frame clones alone and lacks a portion of them. Of approximately 300,000 clones in the sample, under 95% were seen once. Sequencing used PBMCs or T cells enriched from blood (not recorded which). The receptor set was obtained from a woman aged 25-40 years who had recovered from COVID-19. Both conserved end residues are part of each CDR3. Fields, in order: clone size, D gene, V gene, J gene, CDR3 protein, CDR3 DNA. D genes are given only for firm matches. Size is omitted from some rows. Given values are once, few, many or a class for expanded clones.

>NA|TRBD2|TRBV3-1/TRBV3-2|TRBJ2-5
CASSQGAGLAGLETQYF
TGTGCCAGCAGCCAGGGGGCAGGACTAGCGGGATTGGAGACCCAGTACTTC
>NA|TRBD1|TRBV4-2|TRBJ1-1
CASSQDGGQGVSEAFF
TGTGCCAGCAGCCAAGATGGGGGACAGGGGGTTTCTGAAGCTTTCTTT
>NA|TRBD1|TRBV28|TRBJ2-2
CANRDRVTGELFF
TGTGCCAACCGGGACAGAGTAACCGGGGAGCTGTTTTTT
>NA|TRBD2|TRBV29-1|TRBJ2-1
CSVEGTPLAEGSNNEQFF
TGCAGCGTTGAAGGGACCCCACTAGCGGAGGGGTCGAACAATGAGCAGTTCTTC
>NA|NA|TRBV6-5|TRBJ2-7
CASYGTNLNEQYF
TGTGCCAGCTACGGGACAAACCTTAATGAGCAGTACTTC
>NA|TRBD1|TRBV7-2|TRBJ2-2
CASSLRGRQGTAPGELFF
TGTGCCAGCAGCTTACGGGGGAGACAGGGGACCGCTCCCGGGGAGCTGTTTTTT
>NA|TRBD1|TRBV6-5|TRBJ2-2
CASRGQGSAGELFF
TGTGCCAGCAGAGGACAGGGGTCGGCCGGGGAGCTGTTTTTT
>NA|TRBD1|TRBV2|TRBJ1-3
CASSQDRAGNTIYF
TGTGCCAGCAGTCAAGACAGGGCTGGAAACACCATATATTTT
>NA|TRBD1|TRBV5-1|TRBJ2-7
CASSLNGQGSSYEQYF
TGCGCCAGCAGCTTGAACGGACAGGGGAGCTCCTACGAGCAGTACTTC
>NA|TRBD1|TRBV12-5|TRBJ2-3
CASGPGVGGQTDTQYF
TGTGCTAGTGGTCCGGGTGTTGGGGGACAGACAGATACGCAGTATTTT
>NA|TRBD2|TRBV27|TRBJ2-7
CASSLGTSGYEQYF
TGTGCCAGCAGTTTAGGAACTAGCGGGTACGAGCAGTACTTC
>NA|TRBD2|TRBV5-4|TRBJ2-1
CASSLVLAGANEQFF
TGTGCCAGCAGCCTTGTCCTAGCGGGGGCTAATGAGCAGTTCTTC
>NA|NA|TRBV13|TRBJ1-1
CASSLGVPRTEAFF
TGTGCCAGCAGCTTAGGGGTTCCGAGGACTGAAGCTTTCTTT
>NA|TRBD1|TRBV4-1|TRBJ2-7
CASSQEPGQGYEQYF
TGCGCCAGCAGCCAAGAACCGGGACAGGGCTACGAGCAGTACTTC
>NA|NA|TRBV14|TRBJ2-7
CASSPDRTRYSYEQYF
TGTGCCAGCAGCCCGGACCGGACACGCTACTCCTACGAGCAGTACTTC
>NA|NA|TRBV2|TRBJ1-6
CASSGAMGPPLHF
TGTGCCAGCAGTGGAGCCATGGGGCCACCCCTCCACTTT
>once|NA|TRBV10-3|TRBJ2-3
CAIMNWESTDTQYF
TGTGCCATCATGAACTGGGAGAGCACAGATACGCAGTATTTT
>once|NA|TRBV9|TRBJ1-1
CASSASRATEAFF
TGTGCCAGCAGCGCTAGTCGAGCCACTGAAGCTTTCTTT
>NA|NA|TRBV19|TRBJ2-1
CASSMTRAEQFF
TGTGCCAGTAGTATGACTAGGGCTGAGCAGTTCTTC
>once|NA|TRBV20-1|TRBJ1-5
CSASGEANQPQHF
TGCAGTGCTAGTGGGGAGGCGAATCAGCCCCAGCATTTT
>NA|TRBD2|TRBV5-1|TRBJ2-3
CASNLAGLSTDTQYF
TGCGCCAGCAACCTAGCGGGTCTGAGCACAGATACGCAGTATTTT
>NA|NA|TRBV29-1|TRBJ1-1
CSVEGLSSSEAFF
TGCAGCGTTGAGGGGCTATCCTCCTCTGAAGCTTTCTTT
>NA|NA|TRBV28|TRBJ2-6
CASSLIGSGANVLTF
TGTGCCAGCAGTTTAATAGGGAGCGGGGCCAACGTCCTGACTTTC
>NA|NA|TRBV5-4|TRBJ2-3
CASSLGPTSTDTQYF
TGTGCCAGCAGCTTGGGACCGACTAGCACAGATACGCAGTATTTT
>NA|TRBD1|TRBV28|TRBJ2-7
CASLSRGLEQYF
TGTGCCAGTCTTAGCAGGGGGCTCGAGCAGTACTTC
>NA|TRBD2|TRBV5-1|TRBJ2-7
CASSYAIGGSSYEQYF
TGCGCCAGCAGCTACGCGATCGGGGGGTCCTCCTACGAGCAGTACTTC
>NA|NA|TRBV5-5|TRBJ2-3
CASSLGRIVASTDTQYF
TGTGCCAGCAGCTTGGGACGGATTGTAGCTAGCACAGATACGCAGTATTTT
>NA|TRBD1|TRBV28|TRBJ1-5
CASSRGQASNQPQHF
TGTGCCAGCAGCCGAGGACAGGCTAGCAATCAGCCCCAGCATTTT
>NA|TRBD2|TRBV19|TRBJ2-5
CASSTRPGLAGERETQYF
TGTGCCAGTAGTACCCGCCCTGGACTAGCGGGAGAGAGAGAGACCCAGTACTTC
>NA|NA|TRBV6-5|TRBJ1-5
CASSPQGGNQPQHF
TGTGCCAGCAGTCCACAGGGAGGCAATCAGCCCCAGCATTTT
>few|TRBD1|TRBV11-3|TRBJ1-2
CAGGQGRPDGYTF
TGTGCCGGGGGACAGGGGAGACCGGATGGCTACACCTTC
>NA|TRBD1|TRBV10-1|TRBJ2-1
CASSESAGGAYNEQFF
TGCGCCAGCAGTGAGTCTGCAGGGGGCGCTTACAATGAGCAGTTCTTC
>NA|TRBD1|TRBV7-3|TRBJ2-1
CASSLTATGAVNNEQFF
TGTGCCAGCAGCTTAACTGCGACAGGGGCCGTCAACAATGAGCAGTTCTTC
>NA|NA|TRBV4-1|TRBJ2-7
CASSAGTDEQYF
TGCGCCAGCAGCGCCGGGACTGACGAGCAGTACTTC
>NA|NA|TRBV2|TRBJ2-3
CASSESNTQYF
TGTGCCAGCAGTGAGAGCAATACGCAGTATTTT
>NA|NA|TRBV7-2|TRBJ2-5
CASSLRGGDIGTQYF
TGTGCCAGCAGCTTAAGAGGGGGGGACATCGGGACCCAGTACTTC
>NA|NA|TRBV6-6|TRBJ1-2
CASSPTSNYGYTF
TGTGCCAGCAGTCCAACTTCTAACTATGGCTACACCTTC
>NA|NA|TRBV5-4|TRBJ1-2
CASSLSPRESPNYGYTF
TGTGCCAGCAGCTTGTCCCCAAGAGAGAGTCCTAACTATGGCTACACCTTC
>NA|NA|TRBV3-1/TRBV3-2|TRBJ2-3
CASSQEREQYF
TGTGCCAGCAGCCAAGAACGGGAGCAGTATTTT
>NA|NA|TRBV2|TRBJ1-3
CASSEAAGVLSGNTIYF
TGTGCCAGCAGTGAAGCGGCGGGGGTTCTCTCTGGAAACACCATATATTTT
>NA|TRBD1|TRBV9|TRBJ2-1
CASSAHRDRGYNEQFF
TGTGCCAGCAGCGCACACCGGGACAGGGGCTACAATGAGCAGTTCTTC
>NA|NA|TRBV7-6|TRBJ2-7
CASSSTGPSYEQYF
TGTGCCAGCAGCTCCACAGGCCCCTCCTACGAGCAGTACTTC
>NA|TRBD1|TRBV28|TRBJ1-1
CASSLRQGEAFF
TGTGCCAGCAGTTTAAGGCAGGGGGAGGCTTTCTTT
>NA|TRBD1|TRBV11-2|TRBJ1-2
CASSSHSGQGSDYGYTF
TGTGCCAGCAGCTCACACTCAGGACAGGGGAGCGACTATGGCTACACCTTC
>NA|TRBD2|TRBV19|TRBJ2-7
CASSRGSGGTEQYF
TGTGCCAGTAGTCGGGGGTCGGGGGGGACGGAGCAGTACTTC
>few|TRBD1|TRBV5-5|TRBJ2-7
CASGGQDTYEQYF
TGTGCCAGCGGAGGACAGGACACCTACGAGCAGTACTTC
>NA|TRBD2|TRBV28|TRBJ2-7
CASSSFEGLANYEQYF
TGTGCCAGCAGCAGTTTTGAGGGACTAGCGAACTACGAGCAGTACTTC
>once|NA|TRBV5-1|TRBJ2-3
CASSFRENRDTQYF
TGCGCCAGCAGCTTCCGGGAGAACAGGGATACGCAGTATTTT
>NA|NA|TRBV21-1|TRBJ1-3
CASPREAGCSSSGNTIYF
TGTGCCAGCCCCCGGGAGGCAGGGTGCTCCAGCTCTGGAAACACCATATATTTT
>NA|NA|TRBV9|TRBJ2-1
CASSPGRGASSYNEQFF
TGTGCCAGCAGCCCAGGCAGGGGGGCCTCTTCTTACAATGAGCAGTTCTTC
>NA|TRBD1|TRBV12-3/TRBV12-4|TRBJ2-1
CASRGTAYNEQFF
TGTGCCAGCAGGGGGACAGCCTACAATGAGCAGTTCTTC
>NA|NA|TRBV6-5|TRBJ1-3
CASRGWSGNTIYF
TGTGCCAGTAGGGGGTGGTCTGGAAACACCATATATTTT
>NA|NA|TRBV5-1|TRBJ2-7
CASSLEVAPAYEQYF
TGCGCCAGCAGCTTGGAGGTAGCCCCCGCCTACGAGCAGTACTTC
>NA|NA|TRBV28|TRBJ2-4
CASRGSNIQYF
TGTGCCAGCAGGGGGAGTAACATTCAGTACTTC
>few|NA|TRBV12-3/TRBV12-4|TRBJ2-2
CASSQGAGELFF
TGTGCCAGCAGTCAAGGGGCCGGGGAGCTGTTTTTT
>once|TRBD1|TRBV28|TRBJ1-5
CASSLGTGGNQPQHF
TGTGCCAGCAGCTTGGGGACAGGGGGTAATCAGCCCCAGCATTTT